Each of the 7 T cell receptor beta chains below was sequenced from the same sample in a study of cytomegalovirus exposure and HLA in healthy donors. Vbeta (60) and Jbeta (13) primers were used in the PCR. Libraries were prepared by immunoSEQ multiplex PCR; TCRdb keeps only in-frame clonotypes and omits some of them. The repertoire holds 100,000 to 120,000 clones, over 60% seen once, with 1.3% in the top ten. Specimen: PBMCs. These receptors were taken from a woman in her twenties or thirties in good health and CMV-seronegative.

The chain recombines TRBV23-1 with TRBJ2-1, with a weak D call TRBD1 (5 bases). TRBV23-1 is treated as an ORF (open reading frame) with a function not yet certain. The CDR3 totals 16 residues. V was shortened by 0 bases and J by 0 bases, with 9 bases between the two germline ends. DNA of the CDR3: TGCGCCAGCAGTCAATCGACAGCCACCTCCTACAATGAGCAGTTCTTC. Protein product: CASSQSTATSYNEQFF.

The chain's CDR3 is CASSPDGGGNVIQYF. CDR3 sequence (DNA): TGCGCCAGCAGCCCAGACGGGGGGGGAAATGTCATTCAGTACTTC. The chain is built from TRBV5-1 and TRBJ2-4; 8 nucleotides match TRBD2. Germline CDR1 SGHRS, CDR2 YFSETQ. With V trimmed by 4 bases and J by 9 bases, 12 bases remained unmatched. The CDR3 spans 15 residues.

V and J are TRBV6-1 and TRBJ1-4, with D tentatively TRBD1 (5 bases). The CDR3 consists of 15 residues. Per the germline V gene, CDR1 is MNHNS and CDR2 is SASEGT. V lost 2 bases, J lost 6 bases, and 13 bases lay in between. The CDR3 sequence is CASSEPGQGYEKLFF. CDR3 DNA: TGTGCCAGCAGTGAACCCGGGCAGGGTTATGAAAAACTGTTTTTT.

This sequence joins TRBV9 and TRBJ1-2; D is unresolved. The V gene's germline CDR1 is SGDLS and CDR2 YYNGEE. Between the trimmed V and J ends, which lost 3 bases and 0 bases, there was a span of 12 bases. The CDR3 totals 15 residues. The CDR3 reads CASSERAAANYGYTF. CDR3 nucleotides: TGTGCCAGCAGCGAGAGGGCGGCTGCTAACTATGGCTACACCTTC. The full variable domain, rest sourced from reference TRBV9 and TRBJ1-2, is DSGVTQTPKHLITATGQRVTLRCSPRSGDLSVYWYQQSLDQGLQFLIQYYNGEERAKGNILERFSAQQFPDLHSELNLSSLELGDSALYFCASSERAAANYGYTFGSGTRLTVV.

This chain uses TRBV5-4 with TRBJ1-5; D might be TRBD1 (5 bases). The CDR3 consists of 14 residues. The germline CDR1 and CDR2 sequences are SGHNT and YYREEE (reference sequence). With 4 bases removed from V and 6 bases from J, the gap between germline ends came to 14 bases. Here the CDR3 reads CASSNQGTAQPQHF. The CDR3 DNA reads TGTGCCAGCAGCAATCAGGGTACGGCTCAGCCCCAGCATTTT. Full variable domain (outside the CDR3, taken from reference TRBV5-4 and TRBJ1-5): ETGVTQSPTHLIKTRGQQVTLRCSSQSGHNTVSWYQQALGQGPQFIFQYYREEENGRGNFPPRFSGLQFPNYSSELNVNALELDDSALYLCASSNQGTAQPQHFGDGTRLSIL.

The chain links TRBV29-1 to TRBJ1-2; weak D call: TRBD1 (5 bases). Germline V gives CDR1 SQVTM, CDR2 ANQGSEA. The ends were cut back, 4 bases at V and 8 bases at J, with 23 bases in the middle. CDR3 size: 15 residues. The CDR3: CSVVGLGLGDRGYTF. DNA for the CDR3: TGCAGCGTTGTAGGTCTGGGACTGGGCGATCGAGGCTACACCTTC.

DNA of the CDR3: TGTGCCGCGGCCTCCTTTGGGGACTTATACAATGAGCAGTTCTTC. Protein sequence: CAAASFGDLYNEQFF. V and J are TRBV27 and TRBJ2-1, with D tentatively TRBD2 (6 bases). CDR3 size: 15 residues. The V end lost 11 bases, the J end lost 4 bases, and 21 bases lay between the germline ends. In germline, CDR1 is MNHEY, CDR2 SMNVEV (reference sequence).